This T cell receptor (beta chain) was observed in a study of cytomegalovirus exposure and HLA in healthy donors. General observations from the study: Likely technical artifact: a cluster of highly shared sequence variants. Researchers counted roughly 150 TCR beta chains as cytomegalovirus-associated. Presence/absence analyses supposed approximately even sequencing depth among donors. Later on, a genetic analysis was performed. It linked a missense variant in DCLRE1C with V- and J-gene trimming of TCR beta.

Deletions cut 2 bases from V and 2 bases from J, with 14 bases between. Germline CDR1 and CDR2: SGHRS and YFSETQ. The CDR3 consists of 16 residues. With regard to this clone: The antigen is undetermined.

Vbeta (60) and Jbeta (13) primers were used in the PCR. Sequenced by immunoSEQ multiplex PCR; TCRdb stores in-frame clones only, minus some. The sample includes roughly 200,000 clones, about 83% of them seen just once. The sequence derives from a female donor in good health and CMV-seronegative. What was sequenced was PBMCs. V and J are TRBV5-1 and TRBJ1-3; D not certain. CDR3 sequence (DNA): TGCGCCAGCAGCTTATGGACGAGGGAGGCTGGAAACACCATATATTTT. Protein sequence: CASSLWTREAGNTIYF.